This TCR beta chain is drawn from a study of regulatory T cells in long-lasting Graves disease. Turning to the study itself: The definition of persistent Graves' disease was over 5 years of antithyroid drugs with positive TSH receptor antibodies.

Study results and limitations: TRBV28, TRBJ1-2 and TRBJ2-5 emerged as the favored segments in persistent disease. The number of shared public clonotypes was higher in persistent patients (more than 2,500) than new patients (roughly 970). Researchers examined only peripheral blood and not thyroid tissue.

To make TCR beta libraries, researchers used iRepertoire HTBI primers and Arm-PCR of CDR3 regions. MiXCR, applied by TCRdb to the multiplex PCR reads, yields one record per CDR3 protein. The table lists a few hundred thousand distinct CDR3 sequences, 23% of them singletons. This clonotype was seen ten or more times. The antigen remains unidentified. The time point here: persistent/refractory GD, antithyroid drugs over 5 years with positive TRAb. Following extraction of RNA from PBMCs, that RNA was used to make the TCR library. Trimming stripped 9 bases from V and 6 bases from J, with 17 bases between. Germline loops: CDR1 MNHNS, CDR2 SASEGT. The CDR3 has 13 residues.

The TCR originated in a female donor with Graves disease. V usage is TRBV6-1 and J usage is TRBJ1-1; possibly TRBD1 for D (5 bases). Sample: peripheral blood mononuclear cells (PBMCs), taken when the disease was refractory, from a patient treated with antithyroid drugs. The CDR3 reads CASWTPVSAEAFF. CDR3 DNA sequence: TGTGCCAGTTGGACACCCGTTTCGGCTGAAGCTTTCTTT.